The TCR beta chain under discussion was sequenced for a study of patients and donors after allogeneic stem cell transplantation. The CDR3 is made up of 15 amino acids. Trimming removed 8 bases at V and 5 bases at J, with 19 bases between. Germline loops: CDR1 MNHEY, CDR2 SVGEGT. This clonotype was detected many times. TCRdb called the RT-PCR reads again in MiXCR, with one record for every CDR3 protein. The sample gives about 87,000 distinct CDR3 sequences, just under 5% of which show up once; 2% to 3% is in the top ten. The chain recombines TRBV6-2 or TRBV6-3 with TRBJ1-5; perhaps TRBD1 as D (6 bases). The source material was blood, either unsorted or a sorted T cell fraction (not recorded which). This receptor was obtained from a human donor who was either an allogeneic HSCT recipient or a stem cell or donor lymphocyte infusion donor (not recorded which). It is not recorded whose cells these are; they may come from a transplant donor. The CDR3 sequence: CASSLSGTIYQPQHF. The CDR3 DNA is TGTGCCAGCTCCCTTTCCGGGACAATCTATCAGCCCCAGCATTTT.